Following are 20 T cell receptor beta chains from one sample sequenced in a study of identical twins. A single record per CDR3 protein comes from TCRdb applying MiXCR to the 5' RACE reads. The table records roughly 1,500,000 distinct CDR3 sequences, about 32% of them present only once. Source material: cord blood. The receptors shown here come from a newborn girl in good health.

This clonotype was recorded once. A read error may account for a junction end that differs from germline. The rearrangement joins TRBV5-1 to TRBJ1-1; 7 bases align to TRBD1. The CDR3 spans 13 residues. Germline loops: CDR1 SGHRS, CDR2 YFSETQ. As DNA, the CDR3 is TGCTCCAGCAGCTTGGCCAGGGGGACTGAAGCTTTCTTT. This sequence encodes CSSSLARGTEAFF.

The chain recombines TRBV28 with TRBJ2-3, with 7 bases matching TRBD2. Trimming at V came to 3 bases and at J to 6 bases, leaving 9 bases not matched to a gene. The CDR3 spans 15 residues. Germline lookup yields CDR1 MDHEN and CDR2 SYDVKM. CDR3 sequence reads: CASSFAREGRDTQYF. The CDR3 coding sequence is TGTGCCAGCAGTTTCGCAAGGGAGGGGAGGGATACGCAGTATTTT.

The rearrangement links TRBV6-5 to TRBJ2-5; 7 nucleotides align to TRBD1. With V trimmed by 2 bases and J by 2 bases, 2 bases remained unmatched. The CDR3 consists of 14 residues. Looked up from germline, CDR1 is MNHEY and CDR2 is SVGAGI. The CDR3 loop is CASSYTGQQETQYF. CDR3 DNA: TGTGCCAGCAGTTACACGGGACAGCAAGAGACCCAGTACTTC.

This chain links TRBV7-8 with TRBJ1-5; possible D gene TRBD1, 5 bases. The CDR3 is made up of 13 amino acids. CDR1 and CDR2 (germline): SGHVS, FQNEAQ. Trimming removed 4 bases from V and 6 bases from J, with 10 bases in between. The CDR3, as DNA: TGTGCCAGCAGCTCCCCTCAGGGTCAGCCCCAGCATTTT. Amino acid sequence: CASSSPQGQPQHF.

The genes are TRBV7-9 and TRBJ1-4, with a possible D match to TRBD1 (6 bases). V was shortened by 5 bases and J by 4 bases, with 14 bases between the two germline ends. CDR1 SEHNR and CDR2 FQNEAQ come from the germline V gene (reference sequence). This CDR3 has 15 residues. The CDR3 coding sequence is TGTGCCAGCAGCCCGAACCGGGACATTAATGAAAAACTGTTTTTT. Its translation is CASSPNRDINEKLFF.

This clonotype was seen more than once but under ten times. The CDR3 DNA reads TGTGCCAGCAGTGCTGAGGGCTACGAGCAGTACTTC. Protein product: CASSAEGYEQYF. V and J are TRBV2 and TRBJ2-7; tentatively, D is TRBD2 (5 bases). Germline V gene lookup returns CDR1 SNHLY and CDR2 FYNNEI. The CDR3 has 12 residues. The ends were cut back, 4 bases at V and 3 bases at J, with 7 bases in the middle.

The CDR3 coding sequence is TGCGCCAGCAGCCCTCCAGGGACAGGGTATGAAAAACTGTTTTTT. This encodes CASSPPGTGYEKLFF. The chain links TRBV5-1 to TRBJ1-4; 9 bases fit TRBD1. The CDR3 totals 15 residues. Trimming cost V 4 bases and J 6 bases; bases outside gene matches: 7. Germline V CDR1 and CDR2: SGHRS, YFSETQ.

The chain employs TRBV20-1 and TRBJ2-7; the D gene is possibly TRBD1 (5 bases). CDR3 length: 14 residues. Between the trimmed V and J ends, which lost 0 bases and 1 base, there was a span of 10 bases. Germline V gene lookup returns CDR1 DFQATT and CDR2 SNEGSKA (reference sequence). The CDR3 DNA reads TGCAGTGCTAGAGATAGCAAGGGGTCCTACGAGCAGTACTTC. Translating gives CSARDSKGSYEQYF.

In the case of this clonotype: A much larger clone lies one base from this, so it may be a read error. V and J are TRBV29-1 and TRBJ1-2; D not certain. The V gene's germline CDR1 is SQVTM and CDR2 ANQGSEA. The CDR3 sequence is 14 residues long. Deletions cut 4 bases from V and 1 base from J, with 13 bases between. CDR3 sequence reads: CSVVPLGNNYGYTF. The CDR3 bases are TGCAGCGTTGTACCCCTTGGCAATAACTATGGCTACACCTTC.

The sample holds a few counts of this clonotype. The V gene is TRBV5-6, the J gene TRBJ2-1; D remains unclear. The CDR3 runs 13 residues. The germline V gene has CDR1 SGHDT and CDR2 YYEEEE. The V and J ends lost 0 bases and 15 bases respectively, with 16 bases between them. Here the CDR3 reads CASSLEPIRAWFF. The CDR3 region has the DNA TGTGCCAGCAGCTTGGAGCCCATTAGGGCTTGGTTCTTC.

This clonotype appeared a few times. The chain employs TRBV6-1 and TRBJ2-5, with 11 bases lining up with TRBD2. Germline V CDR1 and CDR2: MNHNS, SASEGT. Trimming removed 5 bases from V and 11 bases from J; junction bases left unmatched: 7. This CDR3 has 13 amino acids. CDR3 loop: CASSTTSGASQYF. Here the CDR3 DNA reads TGTGCCAGCAGTACGACTAGCGGGGCTTCGCAGTACTTC.

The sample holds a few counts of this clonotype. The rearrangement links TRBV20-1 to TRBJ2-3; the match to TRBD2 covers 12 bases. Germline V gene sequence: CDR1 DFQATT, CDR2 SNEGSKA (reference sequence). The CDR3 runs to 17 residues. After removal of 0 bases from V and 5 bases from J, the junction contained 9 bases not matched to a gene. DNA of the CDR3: TGCAGTGCTAGAGATAAGTGGCTAGCGGGAGGGGGAGATACGCAGTATTTT. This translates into CSARDKWLAGGGDTQYF.

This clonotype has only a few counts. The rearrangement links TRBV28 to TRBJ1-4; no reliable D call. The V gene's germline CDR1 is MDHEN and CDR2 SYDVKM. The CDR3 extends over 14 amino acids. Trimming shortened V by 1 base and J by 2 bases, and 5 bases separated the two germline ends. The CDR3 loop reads CASSLLRTNEKLFF. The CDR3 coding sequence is TGTGCCAGCAGTTTATTACGCACTAATGAAAAACTGTTTTTT.

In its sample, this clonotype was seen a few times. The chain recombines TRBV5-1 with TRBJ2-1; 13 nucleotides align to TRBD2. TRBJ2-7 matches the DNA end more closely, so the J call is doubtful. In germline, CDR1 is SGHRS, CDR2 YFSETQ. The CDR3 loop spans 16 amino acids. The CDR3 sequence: CASSFTSGRANNEQYF. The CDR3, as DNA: TGCGCCAGCAGCTTTACTAGCGGGAGGGCCAACAATGAGCAGTACTTC.

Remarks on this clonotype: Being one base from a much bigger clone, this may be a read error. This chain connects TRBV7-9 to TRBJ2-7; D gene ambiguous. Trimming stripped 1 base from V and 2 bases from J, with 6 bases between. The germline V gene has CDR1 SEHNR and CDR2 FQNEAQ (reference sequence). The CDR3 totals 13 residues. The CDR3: CASSLEFTYEQYF. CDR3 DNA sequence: TGTGCCAGCAGCTTAGAGTTCACCTACGAGCAGTACTTC. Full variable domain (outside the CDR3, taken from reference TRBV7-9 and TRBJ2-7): DTGVSQNPRHKITKRGQNVTFRCDPISEHNRLYWYRQTLGQGPEFLTYFQNEAQLEKSRLLSDRFSAERPKGSFSTLEIQRTEQGDSAMYLCASSLEFTYEQYFGPGTRLTVT.

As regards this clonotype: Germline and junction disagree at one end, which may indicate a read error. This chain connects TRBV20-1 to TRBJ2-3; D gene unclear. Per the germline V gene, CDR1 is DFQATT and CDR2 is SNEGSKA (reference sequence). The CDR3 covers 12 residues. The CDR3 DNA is TGCAGTGTTAGAGATACGGAGAATACGCAGTATTTT. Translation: CSVRDTENTQYF.

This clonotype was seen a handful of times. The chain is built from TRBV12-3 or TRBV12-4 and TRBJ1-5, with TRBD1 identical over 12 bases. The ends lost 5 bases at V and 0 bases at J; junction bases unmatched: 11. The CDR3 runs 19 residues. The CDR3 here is CASSAPGQGANYSNQPQHF. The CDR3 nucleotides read TGTGCCAGCAGTGCCCCGGGACAGGGGGCCAATTATAGCAATCAGCCCCAGCATTTT.

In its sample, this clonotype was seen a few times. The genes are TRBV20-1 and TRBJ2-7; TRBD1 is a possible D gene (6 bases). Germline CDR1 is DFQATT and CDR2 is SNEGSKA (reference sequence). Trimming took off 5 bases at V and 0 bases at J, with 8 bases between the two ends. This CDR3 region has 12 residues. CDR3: CSAGGYSYEQYF. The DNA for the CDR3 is TGCAGTGCTGGGGGCTACTCCTACGAGCAGTACTTC.

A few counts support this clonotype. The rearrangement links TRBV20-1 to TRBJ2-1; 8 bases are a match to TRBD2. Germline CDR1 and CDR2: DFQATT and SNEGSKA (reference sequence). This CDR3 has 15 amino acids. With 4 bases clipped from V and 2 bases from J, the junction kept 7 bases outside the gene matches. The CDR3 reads CSAKGGSGAYNEQFF. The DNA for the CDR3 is TGCAGTGCTAAGGGGGGTAGCGGGGCCTACAATGAGCAGTTCTTC.

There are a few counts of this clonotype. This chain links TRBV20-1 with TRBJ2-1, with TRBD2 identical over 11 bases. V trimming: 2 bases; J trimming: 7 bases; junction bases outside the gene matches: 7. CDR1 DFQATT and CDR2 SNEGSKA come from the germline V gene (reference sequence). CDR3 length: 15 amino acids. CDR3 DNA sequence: TGCAGTGCTAGAAATGGACTAGCGGGTAAAAATGAGCAGTTCTTC. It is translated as CSARNGLAGKNEQFF.